This TCR beta chain was recovered during a study of cytomegalovirus exposure and HLA in healthy donors. With 60 Vbeta and 13 Jbeta primers, the PCR was carried out. The table came from immunoSEQ multiplex PCR; TCRdb's copy has only in-frame clones and leaves some out. The sample records about 140,000 clones, 60% to 85% being singletons. The CDR3 is 12 amino acids. Germline V gene lookup returns CDR1 SGHAT and CDR2 FQNNGV. V was pared by 1 base and J by 5 bases, with 6 bases between. This receptor was obtained from a male donor in good health and CMV-seronegative. The V gene is TRBV11-2, the J gene TRBJ2-7; D possibly corresponds to TRBD1 (5 bases). Sequencing input: PBMCs. This chain's CDR3 is CASSLAGNEQYF. Written as DNA, the CDR3 is TGTGCCAGCAGCTTAGCAGGGAACGAGCAGTACTTC.